This T cell receptor beta chain is from a study of T-cell reconstitution after alpha-beta-depleted transplantation in children. Unique molecular identifiers tagged the TCRbeta library. TCRdb ran MiXCR on the PCR reads and lists one entry per CDR3 protein. The table records about 540,000 distinct CDR3 sequences, about a sixth of them present only once. The specimen was PBMCs from the stem cell graft donor, collected from the stem cell graft. This sequence was found in a human donor who donated a stem cell graft to a child with acute lymphoblastic leukemia.

The CDR3 spells CASSLATGSVYEQYF. In nucleotides, the CDR3 is TGCGCCAGCAGCTTGGCGACAGGATCAGTCTACGAGCAGTACTTC. The chain has TRBV5-1 and TRBJ2-7; maybe TRBD1 (6 bases). Germline CDR1 and CDR2: SGHRS and YFSETQ. The CDR3 spans 15 residues. V was cut by 0 bases and J by 3 bases, with 13 bases left in between. Drawing the rest from reference TRBV5-1 and TRBJ2-7, the complete variable domain is KAGVTQTPRYLIKTRGQQVTLSCSPISGHRSVSWYQQTPGQGLQFLFEYFSETQRNKGNFPGRFSGRQFSNSRSEMNVSTLELGDSALYLCASSLATGSVYEQYFGPGTRLTVT.